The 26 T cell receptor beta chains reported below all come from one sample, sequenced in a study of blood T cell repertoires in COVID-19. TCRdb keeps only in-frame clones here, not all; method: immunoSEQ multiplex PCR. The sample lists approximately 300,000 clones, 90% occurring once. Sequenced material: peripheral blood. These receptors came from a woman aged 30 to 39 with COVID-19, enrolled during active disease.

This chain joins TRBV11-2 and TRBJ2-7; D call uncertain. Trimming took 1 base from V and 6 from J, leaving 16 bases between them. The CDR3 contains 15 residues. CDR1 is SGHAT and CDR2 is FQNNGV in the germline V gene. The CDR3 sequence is CASSLVGRVVIEQYF. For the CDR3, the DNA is TGTGCCAGCAGCTTAGTTGGTAGAGTAGTAATCGAGCAGTACTTC.

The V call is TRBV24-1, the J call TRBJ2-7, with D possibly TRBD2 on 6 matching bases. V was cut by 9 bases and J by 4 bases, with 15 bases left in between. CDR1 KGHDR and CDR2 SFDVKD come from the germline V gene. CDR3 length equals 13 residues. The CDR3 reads CATSGGALYEQYF. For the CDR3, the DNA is TGTGCCACCTCTGGAGGGGCCCTATACGAGCAGTACTTC.

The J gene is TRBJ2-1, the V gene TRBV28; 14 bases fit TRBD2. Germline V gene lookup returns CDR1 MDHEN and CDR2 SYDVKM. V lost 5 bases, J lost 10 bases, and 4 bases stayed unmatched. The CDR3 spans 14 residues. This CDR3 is CASSRTSGRKEQFF. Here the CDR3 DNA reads TGTGCCAGCAGTCGGACTAGCGGGAGGAAGGAGCAGTTCTTC.

The CDR3 is CATSDRGQETQYF. DNA of the CDR3: TGTGCCACCAGCGACAGGGGGCAGGAGACCCAGTACTTC. This chain uses TRBV24-1 with TRBJ2-5, with 10 positions matching TRBD1. The germline gives CDR1 KGHDR, CDR2 SFDVKD. With V trimmed by 7 bases and J by 5 bases, 3 bases remained unmatched. CDR3 length: 13 residues.

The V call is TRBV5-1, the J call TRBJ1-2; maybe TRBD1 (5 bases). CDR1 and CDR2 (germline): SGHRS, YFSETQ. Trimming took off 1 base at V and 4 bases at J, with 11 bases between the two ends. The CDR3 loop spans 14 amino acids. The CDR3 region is CASSLNQGGYGYTF. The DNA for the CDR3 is TGCGCCAGCAGCTTGAATCAGGGTGGCTATGGCTACACCTTC.

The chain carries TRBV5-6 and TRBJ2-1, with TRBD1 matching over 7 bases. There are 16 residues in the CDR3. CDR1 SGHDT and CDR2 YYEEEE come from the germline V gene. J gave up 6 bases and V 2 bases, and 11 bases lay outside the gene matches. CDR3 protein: CASSFAGTAPSNEQFF. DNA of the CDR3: TGTGCCAGCAGCTTCGCCGGGACAGCGCCCTCCAATGAGCAGTTCTTC. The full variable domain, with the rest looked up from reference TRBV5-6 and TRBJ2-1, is DAGVTQSPTHLIKTRGQQVTLRCSPKSGHDTVSWYQQALGQGPQFIFQYYEEEERQRGNFPDRFSGHQFPNYSSELNVNALLLGDSALYLCASSFAGTAPSNEQFFGPGTRLTVL.

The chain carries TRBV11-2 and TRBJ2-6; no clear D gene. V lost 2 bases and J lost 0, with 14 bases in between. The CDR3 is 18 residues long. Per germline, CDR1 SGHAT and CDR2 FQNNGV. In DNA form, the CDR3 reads TGTGCCAGCAGCTTACCACCCCAGGTTTACTCTGGGGCCAACGTCCTGACTTTC. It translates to CASSLPPQVYSGANVLTF.

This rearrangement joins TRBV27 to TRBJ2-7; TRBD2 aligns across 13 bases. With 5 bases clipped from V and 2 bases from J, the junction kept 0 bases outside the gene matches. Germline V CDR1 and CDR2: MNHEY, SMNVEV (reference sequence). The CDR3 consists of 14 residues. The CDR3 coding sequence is TGTGCCAGCAGTGGGACTAGCGGGGCCTACGAGCAGTACTTC. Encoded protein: CASSGTSGAYEQYF.

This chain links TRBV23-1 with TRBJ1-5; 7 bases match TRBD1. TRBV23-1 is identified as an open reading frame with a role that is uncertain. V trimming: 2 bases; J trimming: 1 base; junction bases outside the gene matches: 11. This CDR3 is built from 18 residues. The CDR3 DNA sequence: TGCGCCAGCAGTCAAATTCCCCTCCTGACAGGGAGCAATCAGCCCCAGCATTTT. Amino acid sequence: CASSQIPLLTGSNQPQHF.

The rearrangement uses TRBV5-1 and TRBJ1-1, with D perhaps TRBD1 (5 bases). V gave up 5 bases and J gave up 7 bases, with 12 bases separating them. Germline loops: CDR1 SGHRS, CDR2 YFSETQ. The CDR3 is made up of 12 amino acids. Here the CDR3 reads CASSRPGGEAFF. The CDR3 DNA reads TGCGCCAGCAGTAGGCCCGGGGGTGAAGCTTTCTTT.

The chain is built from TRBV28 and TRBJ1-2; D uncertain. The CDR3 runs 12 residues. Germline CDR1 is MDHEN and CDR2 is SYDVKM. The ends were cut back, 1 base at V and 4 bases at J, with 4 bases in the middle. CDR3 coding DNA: TGTGCCAGCAGTTTATTATCCTATGGCTACACCTTC. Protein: CASSLLSYGYTF.

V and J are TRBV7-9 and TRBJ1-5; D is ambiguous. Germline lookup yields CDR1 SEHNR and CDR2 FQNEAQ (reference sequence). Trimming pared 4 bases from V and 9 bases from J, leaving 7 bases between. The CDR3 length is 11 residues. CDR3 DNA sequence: TGTGCCAGCAGCTCCGGTGGGCCCCAGCATTTT. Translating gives CASSSGGPQHF.

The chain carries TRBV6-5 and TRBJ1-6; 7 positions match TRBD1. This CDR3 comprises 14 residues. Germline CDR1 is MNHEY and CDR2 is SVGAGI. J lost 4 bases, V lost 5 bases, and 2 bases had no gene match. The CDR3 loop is CASSQTGYNSPLHF. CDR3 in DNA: TGTGCCAGCAGTCAGACAGGGTATAATTCACCCCTCCACTTT.

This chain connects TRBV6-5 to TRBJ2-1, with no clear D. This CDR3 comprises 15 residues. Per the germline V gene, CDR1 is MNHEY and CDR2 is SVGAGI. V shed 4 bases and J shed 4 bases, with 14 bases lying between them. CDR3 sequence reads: CASSSTSPSYNEQFF. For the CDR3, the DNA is TGTGCCAGCAGTTCTACCTCACCCTCTTACAATGAGCAGTTCTTC.

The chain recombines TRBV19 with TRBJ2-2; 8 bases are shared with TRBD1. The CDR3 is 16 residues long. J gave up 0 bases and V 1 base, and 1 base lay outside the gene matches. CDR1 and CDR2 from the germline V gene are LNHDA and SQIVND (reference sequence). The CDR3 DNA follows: TGTGCCAGTAGTATAGCGACAGGGGCGAACACCGGGGAGCTGTTTTTT. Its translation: CASSIATGANTGELFF.

The CDR3 nucleotides read TGCGCCAGCAGCTTGGATAGCGGGTCAGGAGGGACCCAGTACTTC. It is translated as CASSLDSGSGGTQYF. V is TRBV5-1 and J is TRBJ2-5, with TRBD2 matching over 7 bases. Unmatched junction bases numbered 9, after V lost 0 bases and J lost 7 bases. The germline CDR1 and CDR2 sequences are SGHRS and YFSETQ. CDR3 length: 15 residues.

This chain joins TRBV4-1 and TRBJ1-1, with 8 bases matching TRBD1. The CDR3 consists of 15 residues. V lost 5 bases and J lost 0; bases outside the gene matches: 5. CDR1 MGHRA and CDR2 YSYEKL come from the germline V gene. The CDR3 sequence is CASSSWTGLNTEAFF. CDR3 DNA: TGCGCCAGCAGCTCCTGGACAGGGTTGAACACTGAAGCTTTCTTT.

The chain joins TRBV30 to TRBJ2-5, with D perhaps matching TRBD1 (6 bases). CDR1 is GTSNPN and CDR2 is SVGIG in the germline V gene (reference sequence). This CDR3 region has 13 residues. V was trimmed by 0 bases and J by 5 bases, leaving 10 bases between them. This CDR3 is CAWSVQGSETQYF. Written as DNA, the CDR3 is TGTGCCTGGAGTGTACAGGGTTCCGAGACCCAGTACTTC.

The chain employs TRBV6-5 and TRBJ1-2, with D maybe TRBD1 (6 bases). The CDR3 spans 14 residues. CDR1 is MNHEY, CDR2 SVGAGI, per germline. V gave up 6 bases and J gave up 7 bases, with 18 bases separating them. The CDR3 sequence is CASSRETGYGGYTF. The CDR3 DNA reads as TGTGCCAGCAGCCGAGAAACAGGGTACGGTGGCTACACCTTC.

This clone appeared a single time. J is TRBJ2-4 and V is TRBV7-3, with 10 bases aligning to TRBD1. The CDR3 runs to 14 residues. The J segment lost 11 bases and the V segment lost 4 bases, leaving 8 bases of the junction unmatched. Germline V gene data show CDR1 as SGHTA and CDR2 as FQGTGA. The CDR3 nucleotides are TGTGCCAGCAGCTGGACAGGGGGAGGGGCGGTTCAGTACTTC. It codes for CASSWTGGGAVQYF.

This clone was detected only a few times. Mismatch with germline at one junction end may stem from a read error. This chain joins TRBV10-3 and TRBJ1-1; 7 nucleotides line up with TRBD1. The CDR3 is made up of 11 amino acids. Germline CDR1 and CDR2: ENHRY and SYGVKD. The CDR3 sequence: CAISESAGQVF. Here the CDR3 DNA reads TGTGCCATCAGTGAGTCAGCCGGACAGGTCTTT.

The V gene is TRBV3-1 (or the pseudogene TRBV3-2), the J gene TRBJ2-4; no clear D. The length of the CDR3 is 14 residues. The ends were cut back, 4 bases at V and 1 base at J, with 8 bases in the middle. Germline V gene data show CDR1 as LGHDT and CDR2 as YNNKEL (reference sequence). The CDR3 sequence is CASSPEMAKNIQYF. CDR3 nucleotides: TGTGCCAGCAGCCCGGAGATGGCCAAAAACATTCAGTACTTC.

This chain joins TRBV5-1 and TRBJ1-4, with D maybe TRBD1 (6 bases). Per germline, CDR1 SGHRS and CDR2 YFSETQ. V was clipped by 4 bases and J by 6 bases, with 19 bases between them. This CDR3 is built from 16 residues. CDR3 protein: CASSRGGGSSYEKLFF. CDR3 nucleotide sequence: TGCGCCAGCAGCAGGGGTGGGGGCTCATCTTATGAAAAACTGTTTTTT. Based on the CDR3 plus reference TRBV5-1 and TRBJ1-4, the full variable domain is KAGVTQTPRYLIKTRGQQVTLSCSPISGHRSVSWYQQTPGQGLQFLFEYFSETQRNKGNFPGRFSGRQFSNSRSEMNVSTLELGDSALYLCASSRGGGSSYEKLFFGSGTQLSVL.

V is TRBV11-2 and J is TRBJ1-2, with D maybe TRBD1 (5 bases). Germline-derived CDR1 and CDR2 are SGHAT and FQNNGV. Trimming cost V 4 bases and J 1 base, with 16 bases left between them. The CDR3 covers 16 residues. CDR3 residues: CASSSLDRIFNYGYTF. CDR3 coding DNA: TGTGCCAGCAGCTCCTTAGACAGAATATTTAACTATGGCTACACCTTC.

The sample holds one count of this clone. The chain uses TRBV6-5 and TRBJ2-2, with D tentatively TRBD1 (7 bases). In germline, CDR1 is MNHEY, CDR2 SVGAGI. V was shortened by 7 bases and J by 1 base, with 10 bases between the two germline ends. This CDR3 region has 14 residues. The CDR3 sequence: CASNQGGNTGELFF. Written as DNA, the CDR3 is TGTGCCAGCAACCAGGGGGGGAACACCGGGGAGCTGTTTTTT.

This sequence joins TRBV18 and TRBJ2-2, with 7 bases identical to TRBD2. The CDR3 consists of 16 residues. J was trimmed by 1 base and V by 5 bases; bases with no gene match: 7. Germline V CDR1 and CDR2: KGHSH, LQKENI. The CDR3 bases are TGTGCCAGCTCAAGCGAGCGGGACCAGAACACCGGGGAGCTGTTTTTT. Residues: CASSSERDQNTGELFF.